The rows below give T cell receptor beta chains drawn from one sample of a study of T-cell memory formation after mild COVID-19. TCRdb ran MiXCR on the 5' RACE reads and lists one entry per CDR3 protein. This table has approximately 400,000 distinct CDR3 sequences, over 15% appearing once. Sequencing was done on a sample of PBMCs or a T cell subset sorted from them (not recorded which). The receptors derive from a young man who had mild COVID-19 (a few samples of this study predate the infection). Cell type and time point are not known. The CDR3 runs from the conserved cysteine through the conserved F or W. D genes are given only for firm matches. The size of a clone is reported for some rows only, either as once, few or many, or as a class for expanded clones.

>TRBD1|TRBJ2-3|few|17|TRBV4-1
CASSPSPGGWSTDTQYF
TGCGCCAGCAGCCCATCCCCAGGGGGCTGGAGCACAGATACGCAGTATTTT
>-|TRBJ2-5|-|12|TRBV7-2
CASSYPLGTQYF
TGTGCCAGCAGCTATCCCTTAGGGACCCAGTACTTC
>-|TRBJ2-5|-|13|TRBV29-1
CSGLIRFQETQYF
TGCAGCGGCCTAATCCGGTTCCAAGAGACCCAGTACTTC
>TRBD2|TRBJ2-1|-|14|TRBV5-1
CASSGIAGYNEQFF
TGCGCCAGCAGCGGAATAGCGGGGTACAATGAGCAGTTCTTC
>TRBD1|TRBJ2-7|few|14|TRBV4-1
CASSQIGQALEQYF
TGCGCCAGCAGCCAAATTGGACAGGCGCTCGAGCAGTACTTC
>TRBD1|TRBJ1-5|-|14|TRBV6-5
CASSRLQGDQPQHF
TGTGCCAGCAGTCGCCTACAGGGGGATCAGCCCCAGCATTTT
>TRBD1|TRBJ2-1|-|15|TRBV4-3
CASSQEGLVRDRVFF
TGCGCCAGCAGCCAAGAGGGTCTGGTCCGGGACAGGGTTTTCTTC
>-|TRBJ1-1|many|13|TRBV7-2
CASSSYLGPEAFF
TGTGCCAGCAGCTCGTATCTTGGGCCTGAAGCTTTCTTT
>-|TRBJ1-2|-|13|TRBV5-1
CASSWSGDYGYTF
TGCGCCAGCAGCTGGTCCGGGGACTATGGCTACACCTTC
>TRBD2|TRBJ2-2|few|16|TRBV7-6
CASSSIAGDETGELFF
TGTGCCAGCAGCTCCATTGCGGGGGATGAGACCGGGGAGCTGTTTTTT
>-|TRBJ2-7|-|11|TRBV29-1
CSVDVGYEQYF
TGCAGCGTTGACGTGGGATACGAGCAGTACTTC
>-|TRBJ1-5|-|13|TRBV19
CASSAAVGAAQHF
TGTGCCAGTAGTGCCGCCGTGGGGGCAGCCCAGCATTTT
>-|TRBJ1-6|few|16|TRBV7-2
CASSLLGSSSNSPLHF
TGTGCCAGCAGCTTATTGGGGAGTTCGAGTAATTCACCCCTCCACTTT
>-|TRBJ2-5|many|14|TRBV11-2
CASSLVAPQETQYF
TGTGCCAGCAGCTTAGTCGCACCCCAAGAGACCCAGTACTTC
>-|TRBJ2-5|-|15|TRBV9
CASSVDRGRGETQYF
TGTGCCAGCAGCGTAGACCGGGGCCGAGGGGAGACCCAGTACTTC
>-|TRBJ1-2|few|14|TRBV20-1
CSARVAGSRRGYTF
TGCAGTGCTAGAGTTGCAGGGTCGAGGCGTGGCTACACCTTC
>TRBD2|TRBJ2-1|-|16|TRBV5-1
CASSWGGTSGDNEQFF
TGCGCCAGCAGCTGGGGGGGGACTAGCGGGGACAATGAGCAGTTCTTC
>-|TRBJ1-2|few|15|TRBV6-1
CASSDGGSAFDGYTF
TGTGCCAGCAGTGATGGGGGATCGGCTTTTGATGGCTACACCTTC
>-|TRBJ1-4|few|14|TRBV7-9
CASSHDSRNEKLFF
TGTGCCAGCAGCCATGACTCCAGGAATGAAAAACTGTTTTTT
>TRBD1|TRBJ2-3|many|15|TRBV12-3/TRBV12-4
CASSLEGQGTDTQYF
TGTGCCAGCAGTTTAGAAGGACAGGGCACAGATACGCAGTATTTT
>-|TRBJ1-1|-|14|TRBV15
CATSRQQWDTEAFF
TGTGCCACCAGCCGGCAGCAGTGGGACACTGAAGCTTTCTTT
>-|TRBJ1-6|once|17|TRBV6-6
CASSYSSGAGSNSPLHF
TGTGCCAGCAGTTACTCGAGTGGAGCAGGGAGTAATTCACCCCTCCACTTT
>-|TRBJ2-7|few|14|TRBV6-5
CASSYSNTAYEQYF
TGTGCCAGCAGTTACTCGAACACAGCCTACGAGCAGTACTTC
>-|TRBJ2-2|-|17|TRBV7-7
CASRPGGAGTNTGELFF
TGTGCCAGCAGACCCGGTGGGGCGGGGACGAACACCGGGGAGCTGTTTTTT
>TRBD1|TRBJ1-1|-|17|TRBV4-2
CASSQDSGTGLNTEAFF
TGTGCCAGCAGCCAAGACAGCGGGACAGGGCTGAACACTGAAGCTTTCTTT
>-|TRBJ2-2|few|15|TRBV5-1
CASSLPQGDTGELFF
TGCGCCAGCAGCTTGCCACAGGGAGACACCGGGGAGCTGTTTTTT
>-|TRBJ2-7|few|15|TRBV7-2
CASSSQPGQGYEQYF
TGTGCCAGCAGCTCCCAGCCGGGACAAGGATACGAGCAGTACTTC
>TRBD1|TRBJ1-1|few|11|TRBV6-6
CASSLDREAFF
TGTGCCAGCAGTCTGGACAGGGAAGCTTTCTTT
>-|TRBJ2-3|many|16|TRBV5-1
CASSFRGGGRPDTQYF
TGCGCCAGCAGCTTCCGAGGAGGGGGCCGTCCAGATACGCAGTATTTT
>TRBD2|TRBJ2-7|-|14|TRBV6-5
CASTNGGSSYEQYF
TGTGCCAGCACCAACGGGGGGAGCTCCTACGAGCAGTACTTC
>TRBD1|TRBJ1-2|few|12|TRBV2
CASLRTGHGYTF
TGTGCCAGCCTTCGGACAGGACATGGCTACACCTTC
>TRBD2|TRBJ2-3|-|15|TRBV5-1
CASSYLAGGTDTQYF
TGCGCCAGCAGCTACTTAGCGGGGGGCACAGATACGCAGTATTTT
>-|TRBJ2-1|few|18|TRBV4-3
CASSQAGVSRGSYNEQFF
TGCGCCAGCAGCCAAGCGGGGGTTTCTCGGGGTTCCTACAATGAGCAGTTCTTC
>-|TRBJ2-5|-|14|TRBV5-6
CASSWTGEFVTQYF
TGTGCCAGCAGCTGGACTGGGGAGTTTGTGACCCAGTACTTC
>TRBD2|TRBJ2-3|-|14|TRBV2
CASGVAGSTDTQYF
TGTGCCAGCGGAGTAGCGGGAAGCACAGATACGCAGTATTTT
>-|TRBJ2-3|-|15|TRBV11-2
CASSLGFMRADTQYF
TGTGCCAGCAGCTTGGGGTTTATGCGCGCAGATACGCAGTATTTT
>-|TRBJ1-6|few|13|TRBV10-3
CAISGTVRSPLHF
TGTGCCATCAGTGGGACAGTCAGGTCACCCCTCCACTTT
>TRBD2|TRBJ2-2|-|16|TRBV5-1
CASSGGLAGITGELFF
TGCGCCAGCAGCGGGGGACTAGCGGGGATCACCGGGGAGCTGTTTTTT
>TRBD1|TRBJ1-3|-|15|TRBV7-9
CASRPGQAYGNTIYF
TGTGCCAGCAGGCCTGGACAGGCCTATGGAAACACCATATATTTT
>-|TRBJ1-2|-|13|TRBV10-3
CAIRSEKNYGYTF
TGTGCCATCAGGTCAGAAAAAAACTATGGCTACACCTTC
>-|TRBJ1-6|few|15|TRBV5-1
CASSLVSDYNSPLHF
TGCGCCAGCAGCTTGGTGTCTGATTATAATTCACCCCTCCACTTT
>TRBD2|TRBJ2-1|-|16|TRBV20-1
CSARTCVGGGANEQFF
TGCAGTGCCAGAACGTGTGTTGGCGGGGGGGCGAATGAGCAGTTCTTC
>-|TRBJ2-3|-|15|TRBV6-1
CASTRITGPTDTQYF
TGTGCCAGCACTCGGATCACGGGCCCCACAGATACGCAGTATTTT